This T cell receptor (beta chain) appears in the sequencing data of a study of OX40 agonist ivuxolimab in advanced cancers. Patients had blood sampled at baseline and again on cycle 4 day 1 and cycle 7 day 1. With regard to this clone: What it binds is unknown.

General study points: There were, on average, more expanded clones in CD8+ T cells than in CD4+.

TCRdb's table, derived via immunoSEQ multiplex PCR, lists solely in-frame clones and lacks some. This repertoire shows about 72,000 clones, around 89% found once; its top ten account for around 0.97%. This CDR3 is built from 14 residues. CDR1 and CDR2 from the germline V gene are KGHSH and LQKENI. Trimming removed 0 bases at V and 5 bases at J, with 8 bases between. The chain uses TRBV18 and TRBJ2-1; D not certain. This sequence was found in an adult with an advanced solid tumor such as melanoma, head and neck, liver or kidney cancer. Here the sequenced sample was CD4+ or CD8+ T cells sorted from blood, taken in a trial of the OX40 agonist ivuxolimab. CDR3 nucleotides: TGTGCCAGCTCACCACCAGGGTCTAACAATGAGCAGTTCTTC. Its protein is CASSPPGSNNEQFF.